This T cell receptor (beta chain) was recorded in a study of CD8+ T cells in alopecia areata. Investigators isolated RNA and reverse transcribed it into cDNA to act as the sequencing template. The table came from immunoSEQ multiplex PCR; TCRdb's copy has only in-frame clones and leaves some out. The table shows more than 150,000 clones, with 51% occurring only once. Stated treatment: oral pan-JAK inhibitor, 5-10 mg twice daily. The V and J ends lost 0 bases and 6 bases respectively, with 21 bases between them. The germline V gene has CDR1 SGHRS and CDR2 YFSETQ. This CDR3 has 17 amino acids. A single count supports this clone.

The sequence came from a human donor with alopecia areata. The specimen comprised CD8+ T cells sorted from blood, sampled at roughly week 53, from a patient treated with tofacitinib. V gene TRBV5-1 combines with J gene TRBJ1-2; D possibly corresponds to TRBD1 (6 bases). CDR3 bases: TGCGCCAGCAGCTTGGACACCGGGACACGGGCTGTTGATGGCTACACCTTC. Its translation is CASSLDTGTRAVDGYTF.